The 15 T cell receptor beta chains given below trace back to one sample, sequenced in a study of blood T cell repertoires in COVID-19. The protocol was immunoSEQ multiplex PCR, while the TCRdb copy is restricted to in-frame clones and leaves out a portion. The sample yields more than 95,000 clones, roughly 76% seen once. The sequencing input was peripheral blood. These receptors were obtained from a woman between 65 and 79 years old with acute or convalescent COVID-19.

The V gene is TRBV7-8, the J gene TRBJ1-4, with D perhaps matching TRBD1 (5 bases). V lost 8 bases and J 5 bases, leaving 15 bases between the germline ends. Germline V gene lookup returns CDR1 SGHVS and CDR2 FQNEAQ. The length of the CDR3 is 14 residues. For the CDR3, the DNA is TGTGCCAGCGGCCCAGTTGGGGCGAATGAAAAACTGTTTTTT. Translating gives CASGPVGANEKLFF.

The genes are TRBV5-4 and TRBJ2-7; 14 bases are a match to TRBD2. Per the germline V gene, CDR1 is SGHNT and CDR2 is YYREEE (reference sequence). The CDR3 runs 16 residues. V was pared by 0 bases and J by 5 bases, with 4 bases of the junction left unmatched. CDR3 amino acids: CASSLGLAGGYHEQYF. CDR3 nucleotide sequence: TGTGCCAGCAGCTTGGGACTAGCGGGAGGGTACCACGAGCAGTACTTC.

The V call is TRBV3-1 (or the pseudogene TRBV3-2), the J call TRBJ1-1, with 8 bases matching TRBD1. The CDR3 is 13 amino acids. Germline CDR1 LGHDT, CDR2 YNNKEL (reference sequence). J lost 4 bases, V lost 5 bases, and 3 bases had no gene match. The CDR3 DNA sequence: TGTGCCAGCAGCTCCGGACAGGGCACTGAAGCTTTCTTT. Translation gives CASSSGQGTEAFF.

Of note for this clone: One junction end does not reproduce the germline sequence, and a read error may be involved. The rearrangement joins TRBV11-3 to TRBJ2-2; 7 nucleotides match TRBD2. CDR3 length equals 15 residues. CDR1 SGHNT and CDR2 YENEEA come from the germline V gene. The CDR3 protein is CPSSDSWGGSGELFF. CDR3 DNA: TGTCCCAGCAGCGATTCTTGGGGGGGGAGTGGGGAGCTGTTTTTT.

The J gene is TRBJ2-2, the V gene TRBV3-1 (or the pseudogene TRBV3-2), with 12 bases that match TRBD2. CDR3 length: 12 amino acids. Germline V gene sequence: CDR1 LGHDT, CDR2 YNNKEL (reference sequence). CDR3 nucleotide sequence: TGTGGGACTAGCGGGGCCCCCGGGGAGCTGTTTTTT. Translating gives CGTSGAPGELFF.

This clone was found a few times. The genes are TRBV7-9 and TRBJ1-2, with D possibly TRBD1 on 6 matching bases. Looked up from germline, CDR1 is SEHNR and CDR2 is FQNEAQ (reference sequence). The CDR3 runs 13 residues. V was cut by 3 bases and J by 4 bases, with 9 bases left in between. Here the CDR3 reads CASSFPRGYGYTF. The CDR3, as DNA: TGTGCCAGCAGCTTTCCCAGGGGCTATGGCTACACCTTC.

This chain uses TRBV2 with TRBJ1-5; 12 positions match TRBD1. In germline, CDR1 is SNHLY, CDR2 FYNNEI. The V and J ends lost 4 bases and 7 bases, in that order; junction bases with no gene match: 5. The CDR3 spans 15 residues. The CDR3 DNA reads TGTGCCAGCAGTGTTGGGACAGGGGGCGGGCAGCCCCAGCATTTT. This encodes CASSVGTGGGQPQHF.

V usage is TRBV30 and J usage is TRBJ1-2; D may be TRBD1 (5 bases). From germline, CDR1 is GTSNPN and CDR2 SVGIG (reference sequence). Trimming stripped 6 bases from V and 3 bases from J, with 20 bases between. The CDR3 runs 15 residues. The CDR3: CACLKRTSWDYGYTF. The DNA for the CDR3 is TGTGCCTGTTTAAAACGGACATCATGGGACTATGGCTACACCTTC.

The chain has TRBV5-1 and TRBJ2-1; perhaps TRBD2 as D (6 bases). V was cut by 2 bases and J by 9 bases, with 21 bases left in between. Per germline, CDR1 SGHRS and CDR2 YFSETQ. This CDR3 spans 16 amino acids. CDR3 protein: CASSFHPGAPTSEQFF. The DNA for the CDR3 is TGCGCCAGCAGCTTCCATCCGGGAGCACCTACGTCTGAGCAGTTCTTC.

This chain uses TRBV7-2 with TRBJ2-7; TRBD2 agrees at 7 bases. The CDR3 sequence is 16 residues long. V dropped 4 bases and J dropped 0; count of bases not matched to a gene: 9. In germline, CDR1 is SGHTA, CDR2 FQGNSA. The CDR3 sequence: CASSYAPGLTSYEQYF. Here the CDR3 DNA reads TGTGCCAGCAGCTACGCACCGGGACTAACCTCCTACGAGCAGTACTTC.

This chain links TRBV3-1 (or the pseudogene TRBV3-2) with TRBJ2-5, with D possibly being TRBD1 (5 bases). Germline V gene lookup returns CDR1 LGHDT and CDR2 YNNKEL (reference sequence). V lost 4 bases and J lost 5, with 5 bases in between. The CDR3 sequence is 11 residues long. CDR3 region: CASSRGETQYF. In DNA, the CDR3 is TGTGCCAGCAGCCGGGGCGAGACCCAGTACTTC.

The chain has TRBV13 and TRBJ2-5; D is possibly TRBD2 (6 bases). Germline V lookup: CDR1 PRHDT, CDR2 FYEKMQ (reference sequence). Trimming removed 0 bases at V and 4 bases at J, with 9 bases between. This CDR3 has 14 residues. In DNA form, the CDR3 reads TGTGCCAGCAGCTTAGGGGGGGGACGAGAGACCCAGTACTTC. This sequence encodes CASSLGGGRETQYF.

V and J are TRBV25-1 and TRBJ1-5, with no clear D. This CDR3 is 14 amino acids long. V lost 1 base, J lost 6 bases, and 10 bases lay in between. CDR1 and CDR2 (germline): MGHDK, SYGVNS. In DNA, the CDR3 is TGTGCCAGCAGTGAATGGGAGCAAACTCAGCCCCAGCATTTT. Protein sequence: CASSEWEQTQPQHF.

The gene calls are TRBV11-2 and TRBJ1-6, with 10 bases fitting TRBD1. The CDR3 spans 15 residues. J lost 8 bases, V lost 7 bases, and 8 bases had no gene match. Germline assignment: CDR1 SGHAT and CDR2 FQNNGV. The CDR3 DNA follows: TGTGCCAGCACCCCAAGGGGGACAGGGGATTCACCCCTCCACTTT. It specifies CASTPRGTGDSPLHF.

The CDR3 DNA sequence: TGTGCCAGCAGTCCCGGGGGTGGGGTAATCAATGAGCAGTTCTTC. It specifies CASSPGGGVINEQFF. The chain employs TRBV6-5 and TRBJ2-1; a possible D gene is TRBD2 (6 bases). Germline V lookup: CDR1 MNHEY, CDR2 SVGAGI. V was pared by 5 bases and J by 6 bases, with 17 bases between. This CDR3 comprises 15 residues.